Sequencing of this TCR beta chain was carried out in a study of blood T cells in healthy people across ages. Study-wide results and limits: Lack of knowledge of donor CMV status possibly confounded expanded clonotype changes. Higher diversity, along with more naive CD4+ cells, distinguished long-lived donors from aged donors.

This clonotype was observed a handful of times. Antigen specificity is unknown. Next came a second PCR, run for 7 to 11 cycles, which used a sample-barcoded 5' primer along with a J-beta primer mix. Each cDNA was tagged by a template-switch adaptor containing 12 random nucleotides. MiXCR, run by TCRdb on the 5' RACE reads, gives a single entry per CDR3 protein. The table lists approximately 1,100,000 distinct CDR3 sequences, around 43% of them singletons, with over 15% in the top ten. Sequencing was carried out using blood. This clonotype was sampled from a woman aged 55-70 years in good health.

The CDR3 spells CASSLAGDPTYEQYF. The CDR3 bases are TGCGCCAGCAGCTTGGCTGGGGATCCCACCTACGAGCAGTACTTC. The chain carries TRBV5-1 and TRBJ2-5; the D is unclear. The J call may be faulty, since TRBJ2-7 better matches the DNA end. The CDR3 spans 15 residues. Germline V gene lookup returns CDR1 SGHRS and CDR2 YFSETQ.